The entry below describes one T cell receptor beta chain. This clonotype was detected a few times. Its antigen target is currently unknown. No base quality information exists; no much larger clone differs at one position. These data come from a study of response to subunit inactivated influenza vaccine (dated by TCRdb to 2016 to 2019). In terms of the full investigation: The study used deep quantitative T cell receptor repertoire profiling to track responses to a trivalent subunit inactivated influenza vaccine. What the study reported, not specific to this receptor: According to the authors, only a limited number of new T cells may be recruited by each seasonal influenza vaccination.

The method behind the library was RT-PCR. Instrument used: Illumina HiSeq 2500. TCRdb reworked the public reads: Q25 trimming with fastp, MiXCR clone assembly, productive beta chains retained. Under each unique CDR3 protein, matching rows form one entry showing the most common genes and DNA. The sample table contains approximately 290,000 distinct CDR3 sequences; only one count was recorded for around 22% of them. The top ten clonotypes cover around a tenth of the sample. The CDR3 runs 14 amino acids, cysteine and phenylalanine included. Only the CDR3 region is kept as DNA, spanning 42 bases read in frame from base 1. Trimming at the junction amounts to 6 bases on V and 0 bases on J, and the germline ends lie 11 bases apart. CDR1 and CDR2, looked up from the germline V gene, are SNHLY and FYNNEI.

The material sequenced was PBMCs from blood, taken less than 22 months after vaccination. Rearrangement joined TRBV2 to TRBJ1-1; the D gene is unclear. This TCR was recovered from a man aged 50 to 69 who received an inactivated influenza vaccine. Donor details come from another sample of the same person, matched by shared clones. The sequenced DNA: TGTGCCAGCAGACCCAGAGCGATGAACACTGAAGCTTTCTTT. Translation gives CASRPRAMNTEAFF.